The 10 T cell receptor beta chains in this list originate from one sample, sequenced in a study of blood T cell repertoires in COVID-19. TCRdb keeps only in-frame clones here, not all; method: immunoSEQ multiplex PCR. Among some 240,000 clones listed, 75% to 90% were seen once. The sample consisted of PBMCs or T cells enriched from blood (not recorded which). These receptors all stem from a middle-aged woman who had been exposed to COVID-19.

This chain uses TRBV6-2 or TRBV6-3 with TRBJ2-5; 11 nucleotides match TRBD2. This CDR3 has 16 residues. Germline lookup yields CDR1 MNHEY and CDR2 SVGEGT. Trimming at V came to 5 bases and at J to 4 bases, leaving 9 bases not matched to a gene. CDR3 in DNA: TGTGCCAGCAGTCCGGGGGGGACTAGCGGTCGAGAGACCCAGTACTTC. It yields the protein CASSPGGTSGRETQYF.

The chain recombines TRBV28 with TRBJ1-5; maybe TRBD1 (6 bases). Germline V CDR1 and CDR2: MDHEN, SYDVKM. The V end lost 2 bases, the J end lost 5 bases, and 10 bases lay between the germline ends. CDR3 length: 14 residues. CDR3 loop: CASSLRGRDQPQHF. In DNA form, the CDR3 reads TGTGCCAGCAGTTTAAGGGGGAGGGATCAGCCCCAGCATTTT.

This chain connects TRBV10-3 to TRBJ1-1; D gene unclear. Germline V lookup: CDR1 ENHRY, CDR2 SYGVKD. The CDR3 is 14 residues long. Between the trimmed V and J ends, which lost 8 bases and 8 bases, there was a span of 21 bases. The CDR3 is CAIGELTAGEEAFF. The CDR3, as DNA: TGTGCCATCGGGGAATTGACGGCCGGGGAGGAAGCTTTCTTT.

This rearrangement joins TRBV3-1 (or the pseudogene TRBV3-2) to TRBJ1-1, with 8 bases aligning to TRBD1. J lost 5 bases, V lost 2 bases, and 13 bases had no gene match. The CDR3 is 17 amino acids. Germline V gives CDR1 LGHDT, CDR2 YNNKEL (reference sequence). The CDR3 sequence: CASSQTLGAGGWTEAFF. CDR3 in DNA: TGTGCCAGCAGCCAAACCTTAGGGGCAGGGGGCTGGACTGAAGCTTTCTTT.

The CDR3 bases are TGCGCCAGCCACCGGGACACGAACACTGAAGCTTTCTTT. This codes for CASHRDTNTEAFF. This chain joins TRBV5-1 and TRBJ1-1; possible D gene TRBD1, 6 bases. The CDR3 contains 13 residues. Trimming cost V 7 bases and J 1 base, with 11 bases left between them. Germline loops: CDR1 SGHRS, CDR2 YFSETQ. Looking up the rest from reference TRBV5-1 and TRBJ1-1 gives the full variable domain: KAGVTQTPRYLIKTRGQQVTLSCSPISGHRSVSWYQQTPGQGLQFLFEYFSETQRNKGNFPGRFSGRQFSNSRSEMNVSTLELGDSALYLCASHRDTNTEAFFGQGTRLTVV.

CDR3 coding DNA: TGTGCCAGCAGCCCAGGGTTTGGGGCCTACGAGCAGTACTTC. Translated: CASSPGFGAYEQYF. This chain joins TRBV5-5 and TRBJ2-7, with a possible D match to TRBD1 (5 bases). CDR3 size: 14 residues. Trimming took off 4 bases at V and 2 bases at J, with 13 bases between the two ends. The germline V gene has CDR1 SGHKS and CDR2 YYEKEE (reference sequence).

The chain is built from TRBV28 and TRBJ2-2, with D perhaps TRBD1 (7 bases). Trimming cost V 7 bases and J 7 bases, with 16 bases left between them. Germline V CDR1 and CDR2: MDHEN, SYDVKM. The CDR3 spans 14 residues. The CDR3, as DNA: TGTGCCAGCAACGACCCAGGGGGAGGCGGGGAGCTGTTTTTT. It yields the protein CASNDPGGGGELFF.

The rearrangement uses TRBV9 and TRBJ2-5; TRBD2 agrees at 12 bases. Germline loops: CDR1 SGDLS, CDR2 YYNGEE. V shed 3 bases, J shed 4 bases, and the junction held 7 bases outside the gene matches. This CDR3 has 16 amino acids. CDR3 in amino acids: CASSARPGLAGETQYF. Here the CDR3 DNA reads TGTGCCAGCAGCGCCCGCCCGGGACTAGCGGGAGAGACCCAGTACTTC.

The J gene is TRBJ1-1, the V gene TRBV7-2; D is undetermined. CDR3 length: 16 residues. Germline assignment: CDR1 SGHTA and CDR2 FQGNSA. V lost 5 bases to trimming and J lost 5 bases, with 21 bases between them. The CDR3 loop is CASSPLSEGFWTEAFF. The CDR3 DNA reads TGTGCCAGCAGCCCCCTTTCGGAGGGCTTTTGGACTGAAGCTTTCTTT.

This clone was counted once. The chain links TRBV29-1 to TRBJ2-1, with D perhaps matching TRBD1 (6 bases). This CDR3 has 13 residues. Trimming removed 4 bases at V and 6 bases at J, with 13 bases between. The germline V gene encodes CDR1 SQVTM and CDR2 ANQGSEA. CDR3 amino acids: CSVVGAEANEQFF. The CDR3 coding sequence is TGCAGCGTTGTGGGGGCAGAAGCCAATGAGCAGTTCTTC.